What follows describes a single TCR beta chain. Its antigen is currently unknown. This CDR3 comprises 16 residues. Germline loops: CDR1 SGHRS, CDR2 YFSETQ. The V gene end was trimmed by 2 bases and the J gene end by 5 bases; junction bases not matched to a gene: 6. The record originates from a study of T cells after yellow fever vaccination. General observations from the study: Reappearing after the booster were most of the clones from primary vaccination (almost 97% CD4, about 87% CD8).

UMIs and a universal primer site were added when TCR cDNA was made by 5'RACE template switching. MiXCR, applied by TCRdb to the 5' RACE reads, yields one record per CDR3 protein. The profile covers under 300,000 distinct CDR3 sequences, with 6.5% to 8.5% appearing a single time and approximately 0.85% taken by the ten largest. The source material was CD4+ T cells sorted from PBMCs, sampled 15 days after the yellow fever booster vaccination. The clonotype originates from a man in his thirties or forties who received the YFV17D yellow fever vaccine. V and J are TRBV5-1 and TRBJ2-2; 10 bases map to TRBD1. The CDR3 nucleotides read TGCGCCAGCAGCTTAGCCGGGACAGGGGCGACCGGGGAGCTGTTTTTT. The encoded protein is CASSLAGTGATGELFF.